This T cell receptor (beta chain) was identified during a study of blood T cell repertoires in COVID-19. Across the whole study: From T cells, B-cell-depleted T cells, or PBMCs came the material, which was cDNA or gDNA.

CDR1 is MNHNY and CDR2 is SVGAGI in the germline V gene (reference sequence). This CDR3 is built from 14 residues. The V end lost 0 bases, the J end lost 6 bases, and 9 bases lay between the germline ends. Sequencing was performed with immunoSEQ multiplex PCR; in TCRdb, only in-frame clones are kept and a portion is missing. Of under 70,000 clones listed, about 83% are singletons. Patients from Seattle were sampled longitudinally, starting during active infection. The V gene is TRBV6-6, the J gene TRBJ1-5, with D tentatively TRBD1 (5 bases). The clonotype comes from a woman aged 60-70 years with COVID-19, enrolled during active disease. Sequencing was carried out using peripheral blood. The CDR3 nucleotides are TGTGCCAGCAGTTACTCGGGGGGGGGTCAGCCCCAGCATTTT. Amino acid sequence: CASSYSGGGQPQHF.